The 28 T cell receptor beta chains below all came from one sample that was sequenced in a study of post-analysis software for immune sequencing data. What these receptors recognize is not known. Each TCR beta cDNA library carried unique molecular identifiers. MiXCR, applied by TCRdb to the PCR reads, yields one record per CDR3 protein. The sample contains hundreds of thousands of distinct CDR3 sequences, around 64% of which appear only once. Study results and limitations: Higher frequency in patients than in controls was seen for 5 or 6 TRBV segments, with TRBV5-6, TRBV5-1 and TRBV20-1 among them.

Sequenced sample: blood. These receptor sequences come from a girl aged 2-10 years with multiple sclerosis.

The count of this clonotype is one. This rearrangement joins TRBV2 to TRBJ1-4; D ambiguous. V lost 6 bases and J lost 0, with 14 bases in between. CDR1 is SNHLY and CDR2 is FYNNEI in the germline V gene. The CDR3 loop spans 16 amino acids. The CDR3 sequence is CASSLLDAPTNEKLFF. Here the CDR3 DNA reads TGTGCCAGCAGCCTCTTGGACGCCCCAACTAATGAAAAACTGTTTTTT.

The genes are TRBV20-1 and TRBJ2-5, with D perhaps being TRBD1 or TRBD2 (5 bases each). The CDR3 has 14 amino acids. The V and J ends lost 6 bases and 1 base respectively, with 15 bases between them. Per the germline V gene, CDR1 is DFQATT and CDR2 is SNEGSKA (reference sequence). The CDR3 loop reads CSASGQGLQETQYF. The CDR3 DNA reads as TGCAGTGCATCGGGGCAGGGCCTCCAAGAGACCCAGTACTTC.

The chain combines TRBV4-2 with TRBJ1-2; weak D call: TRBD1 (6 bases). The CDR3 is 16 amino acids. Germline V gene data show CDR1 as LGHNA and CDR2 as YNFKEQ. Trimming removed 4 bases at V and 8 bases at J, with 23 bases between. Written as DNA, the CDR3 is TGTGCCAGCAGCCCACACAGGGTTTTCGAACTAGGAGGCTACACCTTC. As protein: CASSPHRVFELGGYTF.

The CDR3 nucleotides read TGTGCCAGCAGCGCAACGTGGAGCGGAGGCTCCTACAATGAGCAGTTCTTC. Translated: CASSATWSGGSYNEQFF. This sequence joins TRBV11-3 and TRBJ2-1, with a tentative D call TRBD2 (5 bases). The CDR3 is made up of 17 amino acids. V was shortened by 5 bases and J by 0 bases, with 17 bases between the two germline ends. CDR1 and CDR2 from the germline V gene are SGHNT and YENEEA.

This sequence joins TRBV29-1 and TRBJ2-6; no clear D gene. Germline CDR1 and CDR2: SQVTM and ANQGSEA. The CDR3 has 12 residues. V lost 7 bases, J lost 4 bases, and 8 bases lay in between. The CDR3 here is CSADTGANVLTF. As DNA, the CDR3 is TGCAGCGCCGATACCGGGGCCAACGTCCTGACTTTC.

The CDR3 sequence is CASSLALREQYF. CDR3 DNA sequence: TGTGCCAGCAGCTTAGCGCTACGGGAGCAGTACTTC. The chain has TRBV7-9 and TRBJ2-4; D might be TRBD2 (6 bases). This CDR3 has 12 amino acids. CDR1 is SEHNR and CDR2 is FQNEAQ in the germline V gene (reference sequence). V was pared by 0 bases and J by 13 bases, with 10 bases between. The complete variable domain, with remaining parts taken from reference TRBV7-9 and TRBJ2-4, reads DTGVSQNPRHKITKRGQNVTFRCDPISEHNRLYWYRQTLGQGPEFLTYFQNEAQLEKSRLLSDRFSAERPKGSFSTLEIQRTEQGDSAMYLCASSLALREQYFGAGTRLSVL.

This sequence joins TRBV6-2 or TRBV6-3 and TRBJ1-2, with D tentatively TRBD1 (5 bases). This CDR3 has 12 residues. V lost 6 bases, J lost 8 bases, and 13 bases lay in between. The germline V gene encodes CDR1 MNHEY and CDR2 SVGEGT. The CDR3 DNA reads TGTGCCAGCAGCCACGATCAGGGCGGCTACACCTTC. Translation: CASSHDQGGYTF.

The V gene is TRBV5-1, the J gene TRBJ2-7, with 8 bases identical to TRBD1. CDR3 size: 15 residues. V gave up 4 bases and J gave up 2 bases; unmatched junction bases: 8. Per germline, CDR1 SGHRS and CDR2 YFSETQ. CDR3 sequence (DNA): TGCGCCAGCAGCGTGCCGGGACAGGATACCTACGAGCAGTACTTC. Translation: CASSVPGQDTYEQYF.

V usage is TRBV7-9 and J usage is TRBJ2-3; D may be TRBD1 or TRBD2 (5 bases each). Germline CDR1 and CDR2: SEHNR and FQNEAQ (reference sequence). The CDR3 contains 15 residues. Trimming pared 5 bases from V and 5 bases from J, leaving 17 bases between. The CDR3 sequence is CASSRDGAREDTQYF. The CDR3, as DNA: TGTGCCAGCAGCCGGGACGGAGCGAGGGAAGATACGCAGTATTTT.

This clonotype was counted between two and nine times. The V call is TRBV10-2, the J call TRBJ2-7, with TRBD1 identical over 9 bases. The ends lost 8 bases at V and 4 bases at J; junction bases unmatched: 12. CDR1 is WSHSY, CDR2 SAAADI, per germline. This CDR3 comprises 15 residues. This CDR3 reads CASAPPGQGRYEQYF. The CDR3 region has the DNA TGCGCCAGCGCCCCACCGGGACAGGGAAGGTACGAGCAGTACTTC.

This chain joins TRBV7-2 and TRBJ1-1; D is unresolved. V lost 0 bases and J lost 6, with 8 bases in between. This CDR3 has 13 amino acids. CDR1 and CDR2 (germline): SGHTA, FQGNSA. In DNA, the CDR3 is TGTGCCAGCAGCTTAGCGCTTCGGTCTGAAGCTTTCTTT. It specifies CASSLALRSEAFF.

This clonotype was observed a few times. The CDR3 here is CASSLVPTGVNTEAFF. CDR3 nucleotide sequence: TGTGCCAGCAGCTTAGTCCCTACAGGGGTGAACACTGAAGCTTTCTTT. The chain couples TRBV7-2 to TRBJ1-1; 7 bases are a match to TRBD1. The CDR3 covers 16 residues. The J segment lost 0 bases and the V segment lost 1 base, leaving 5 bases of the junction unmatched. Looked up from germline, CDR1 is SGHTA and CDR2 is FQGNSA.

The rearrangement links TRBV29-1 to TRBJ2-1; 8 bases are a match to TRBD2. V lost 7 bases to trimming and J lost 6 bases; unmatched junction nucleotides: 2. The CDR3 has 11 amino acids. Germline CDR1 SQVTM, CDR2 ANQGSEA. CDR3 sequence reads: CSAGGVNEQFF. The CDR3 DNA sequence: TGCAGCGCCGGGGGGGTCAATGAGCAGTTCTTC.

V usage is TRBV6-2 or TRBV6-3 and J usage is TRBJ1-4, with D uncertain. Per the germline V gene, CDR1 is MNHEY and CDR2 is SVGEGT. The CDR3 has 14 amino acids. Trimming shortened V by 7 bases and J by 4 bases, and 13 bases separated the two germline ends. For the CDR3, the DNA is TGTGCCAGCATCGCCCCCGGACGTAATGAAAAACTGTTTTTT. As protein: CASIAPGRNEKLFF.

This chain connects TRBV3-1 to TRBJ2-3; no firm D call. The germline gives CDR1 LGHDT, CDR2 YNNKEL (reference sequence). The CDR3 runs to 16 residues. Trimming took 1 base from V and 2 from J, leaving 13 bases between them. The CDR3 spells CASSQVRGSSTDTQYF. CDR3 nucleotide sequence: TGTGCCAGCAGCCAAGTTCGCGGCTCTTCCACAGATACGCAGTATTTT.

CDR3 amino acids: CASSFTEQYF. The CDR3 DNA reads as TGTGCCAGCAGTTTTACCGAGCAGTACTTC. The V and J genes are TRBV28 and TRBJ2-7; D is unclear. The V and J ends lost 3 bases and 6 bases respectively, with 3 bases between them. The CDR3 contains 10 residues. The germline gives CDR1 MDHEN, CDR2 SYDVKM. Full variable domain (missing parts from reference TRBV28 and TRBJ2-7): DVKVTQSSRYLVKRTGEKVFLECVQDMDHENMFWYRQDPGLGLRLIYFSYDVKMKEKGDIPEGYSVSREKKERFSLILESASTNQTSMYLCASSFTEQYFGPGTRLTVT.

The chain is built from TRBV5-1 and TRBJ2-3; 10 nucleotides align to TRBD1. CDR1 and CDR2 (germline): SGHRS, YFSETQ. The length of the CDR3 is 16 residues. After removal of 4 bases from V and 4 bases from J, the junction contained 9 bases not matched to a gene. CDR3 protein: CASSQRTGGFPDTQYF. CDR3 coding DNA: TGCGCCAGCAGCCAACGGACAGGGGGATTCCCAGATACGCAGTATTTT.

The rearrangement uses TRBV12-3 or TRBV12-4 and TRBJ1-4; D gene uncertain. The CDR3 is made up of 15 amino acids. V lost 5 bases and J lost 4, with 14 bases in between. This chain's CDR3 is CASSPRGFINEKLFF. The CDR3 coding sequence is TGTGCCAGCAGTCCCCGCGGATTTATTAATGAAAAACTGTTTTTT.

This rearrangement joins TRBV12-3 or TRBV12-4 to TRBJ2-1; 9 bases match TRBD2. The CDR3 is 16 amino acids. V shed 6 bases and J 8 bases; nucleotides not matched to a gene: 14. CDR3 DNA sequence: TGTGCCAGCAGCCTTAGCGGGGGTACCCTTAGGGATGAGCAGTTCTTC. Its protein is CASSLSGGTLRDEQFF.

The chain combines TRBV24-1 with TRBJ2-1; 11 bases fit TRBD1. The J segment lost 13 bases and the V segment lost 4 bases, leaving 8 bases of the junction unmatched. The CDR3 consists of 14 residues. Per the germline V gene, CDR1 is KGHDR and CDR2 is SFDVKD. CDR3 sequence (DNA): TGTGCCACCAGTGAACCCGGGACAGGGGGACGTCAGTTCTTC. It codes for CATSEPGTGGRQFF.

This sequence joins TRBV6-2 or TRBV6-3 and TRBJ2-1; 9 nucleotides align to TRBD1. The CDR3 loop spans 13 amino acids. V dropped 6 bases and J dropped 8; count of bases not matched to a gene: 5. CDR1 is MNHEY and CDR2 is SVGEGT in the germline V gene. The CDR3 DNA sequence: TGTGCCAGCAGGGGGACAGGGAAGGATGAGCAGTTCTTC. Protein sequence: CASRGTGKDEQFF.

The chain carries TRBV6-2 or TRBV6-3 and TRBJ2-7; no reliable D call. Trimming stripped 6 bases from V and 3 bases from J, with 9 bases between. The CDR3 sequence is 12 residues long. In germline, CDR1 is MNHEY, CDR2 SVGEGT. For the CDR3, the DNA is TGTGCCAGCAGCACCTCCCTCTACGAGCAGTACTTC. It translates to CASSTSLYEQYF.

The V call is TRBV13, the J call TRBJ1-2; D remains unclear. V was clipped by 2 bases and J by 5 bases, with 15 bases between them. The CDR3 runs to 15 residues. Germline loops: CDR1 PRHDT, CDR2 FYEKMQ (reference sequence). The CDR3 region is CASSLRLTSFYGYTF. CDR3 nucleotide sequence: TGTGCCAGCAGCTTAAGGTTAACCAGCTTTTATGGCTACACCTTC.

The V call is TRBV29-1, the J call TRBJ2-1, with 10 bases matching TRBD2. CDR1 and CDR2 from the germline V gene are SQVTM and ANQGSEA. Trimming took 7 bases from V and 9 from J; bases not matched to a gene: 6. The CDR3 consists of 12 residues. The CDR3 DNA reads TGCAGCGCAAAGCGGGAGGGCCCTGAGCAGTTCTTC. Translated, it gives CSAKREGPEQFF.

CDR3 sequence: CASSESPGLLPETQYF. The CDR3 bases are TGCGCCAGCAGTGAGTCCCCGGGACTCCTTCCAGAGACCCAGTACTTC. The V call is TRBV10-1, the J call TRBJ2-5; possible D gene TRBD2, 6 bases. This CDR3 region has 16 residues. Trimming shortened V by 0 bases and J by 4 bases, and 15 bases separated the two germline ends. Germline lookup yields CDR1 WNHNN and CDR2 SYGVQD (reference sequence).

This chain connects TRBV5-1 to TRBJ2-7; 13 positions agree with TRBD2. The DNA end favors TRBJ2-5, so the J call may be wrong. The CDR3 has 16 residues. From germline, CDR1 is SGHRS and CDR2 YFSETQ. DNA for the CDR3: TGCGCCAGCAGCTTGTCGACTAGCGGGGGGTCAGAGACCCAGTACTTC. Translation gives CASSLSTSGGSETQYF.

The table lists this clonotype with a few counts. The chain recombines TRBV18 with TRBJ2-7; D might be TRBD1 (6 bases). Trimming took off 3 bases at V and 7 bases at J, with 16 bases between the two ends. The V gene's germline CDR1 is KGHSH and CDR2 LQKENI. The CDR3 consists of 14 residues. The CDR3 sequence: CASSPLQRTGEQYF. The CDR3, as DNA: TGTGCCAGCTCACCGCTCCAGCGCACAGGGGAGCAGTACTTC.

The V gene is TRBV29-1, the J gene TRBJ1-2, with 7 positions matching TRBD1. The CDR3 is made up of 15 amino acids. The ends lost 6 bases at V and 3 bases at J; junction bases unmatched: 13. Germline V gene data show CDR1 as SQVTM and CDR2 as ANQGSEA. In DNA, the CDR3 is TGCAGCGTCGACAGGGTTGGCGAAAGGCACTATGGCTACACCTTC. Its protein is CSVDRVGERHYGYTF.